Detailed here is one TCR beta chain. Because the CDR3's place on the DNA is in doubt, the DNA is left out and the CDR3 is given as listed by TCRdb. This record comes from a study of tumor-infiltrating lymphocytes in oesophageal squamous cell carcinoma. TCRdb re-called the PCR reads with MiXCR, one entry per CDR3 protein. The table records roughly 20,000 distinct CDR3 sequences, roughly two fifths of them present only once. Counting both end residues, the CDR3 totals 18 amino acids. The germline V gene encodes CDR1 SGHTA and CDR2 FQGTGA. The TCR sequence derives from a male donor with esophageal squamous cell carcinoma. V usage is TRBV7-3 and J usage is TRBJ2-6; the table's D call TRBD1 went unverified against the DNA. Sequenced material: esophageal tumor tissue. The CDR3 sequence is CASSLYNPEGSLWLHLRF.